This TCR beta chain is from a study of OX40 agonist ivuxolimab in advanced cancers. Overall study context: Earlier anti-PD-1, anti-PD-L1 or anti-CTLA-4 therapy was permitted; over 35% had received some.

Turning to this clone: Its antigen remains unknown.

Overall study findings and caveats: Determination of antigen specificity was not performed for the expanded peripheral T cells.

This CDR3 is 15 amino acids long. The method was immunoSEQ multiplex PCR; TCRdb's version includes in-frame clones alone and lacks a portion of them. The sample contains some 50,000 clones, 85% to 90% of which appear only once. The J gene is TRBJ2-3, the V gene TRBV21-1; the D call TRBD2 from the table was never checked on the DNA. TRBV21-1 is given as a pseudogene. This TCR was recovered from an adult with an advanced solid tumor such as melanoma, head and neck, liver or kidney cancer. Sequencing was performed on CD4+ or CD8+ T cells sorted from blood, taken in a trial of the OX40 agonist ivuxolimab. The CDR3 bases are TGTGCCAGCAGCAAAAGGTCAGGACCAGCGGGTACGCAGTATTTT. It encodes CASSKRSGPAGTQYF.